This T cell receptor (beta chain) was sequenced in a study of memory CD4+ T cells and cytomegalovirus serostatus. Study-wide context: This sample comes from healthy Belgian adults, about 10 CMV seropositive, 20 to 25 seronegative. Whole-study results and caveats: A US-trained random forest predicted CMV serostatus with median AUC 0.91. About 40% of the roughly 150 known CMV-associated TCRbeta sequences appeared in CD4+ memory.

The sort gate was single viable CD3+CD4+CD8-CD45RO+ cells for memory CD4+ T cells. Profiled with immunoSEQ multiplex PCR; TCRdb holds only in-frame clones, not every one. The table includes around 44,000 clones, approximately 84% detected once. Note on this clone: Antigen specificity is unknown.

The V segment lost 5 bases and the J segment 10 bases; nucleotides outside the gene matches: 9. The CDR3 extends over 13 amino acids. Germline lookup yields CDR1 MNHNS and CDR2 SASEGT. The chain carries TRBV6-1 and TRBJ1-1; 8 positions match TRBD1. This TCR was sampled from an adult in good health and CMV-seronegative. Sequencing input: memory CD4+ T cells from blood. The DNA of the CDR3 is TGTGCCAGCAGTTCGACAGGGGAGGTTCTAGCTTTCTTT. Protein sequence: CASSSTGEVLAFF.